These 26 T cell receptor beta chains originate from one sample sequenced in a study of blood T cell repertoires in COVID-19. Produced via immunoSEQ multiplex PCR; TCRdb's table is partial and in-frame only. The data contain 150,000 to 200,000 clones, roughly 90% of them singletons. Sequencing used peripheral blood. The receptors here all came from a man between 45 and 60 years old with acute or convalescent COVID-19.

The CDR3 coding sequence is TGTGCCAGCAGCTTAGGACGGGGGGCGGGCAATCAGCCCCAGCATTTT. It encodes CASSLGRGAGNQPQHF. This sequence joins TRBV11-2 and TRBJ1-5; weak D call: TRBD1 (6 bases). Germline V gives CDR1 SGHAT, CDR2 FQNNGV. The CDR3 length is 16 residues. Trimming pared 1 base from V and 2 bases from J, leaving 12 bases between.

Here the CDR3 reads CASSLVPGQGDNSPLHF. The CDR3 region has the DNA TGCGCCAGCAGCTTGGTCCCTGGACAGGGAGATAATTCACCCCTCCACTTT. The chain uses TRBV5-1 and TRBJ1-6; 8 bases map to TRBD1. Trimming cost V 0 bases and J 5 bases; bases outside gene matches: 7. The CDR3 runs 17 residues. Germline CDR1 is SGHRS and CDR2 is YFSETQ.

This chain joins TRBV3-1 (or the pseudogene TRBV3-2) and TRBJ2-7, with D unresolved. Trimming pared 0 bases from V and 5 bases from J, leaving 11 bases between. The germline V gene encodes CDR1 LGHDT and CDR2 YNNKEL (reference sequence). The CDR3 totals 14 residues. DNA of the CDR3: TGTGCCAGCAGCCAAGAGTCGACTGCGAACGAGCAGTACTTC. Amino acids: CASSQESTANEQYF.

This clone is a singleton in its sample. The rearrangement links TRBV27 to TRBJ2-7, with D possibly TRBD2 on 5 matching bases. Trimming stripped 6 bases from V and 3 bases from J, with 18 bases between. CDR3 length equals 15 residues. In germline, CDR1 is MNHEY, CDR2 SMNVEV (reference sequence). The CDR3 reads CASSLGWRTLYEQYF. CDR3 nucleotide sequence: TGTGCCAGCAGCCTTGGTTGGCGGACTCTCTACGAGCAGTACTTC.

The chain uses TRBV19 and TRBJ1-6; D is undetermined. There are 13 residues in the CDR3. Germline V gene data show CDR1 as LNHDA and CDR2 as SQIVND (reference sequence). V was pared by 6 bases and J by 10 bases, with 13 bases between. The CDR3 nucleotides read TGTGCCAGTAGGGCCGGCGGTGGGTCACCCCTCCACTTT. It translates to CASRAGGGSPLHF.

The J gene is TRBJ1-2, the V gene TRBV9, with 8 bases that match TRBD1. After removal of 4 bases from V and 6 bases from J, the junction contained 8 bases not matched to a gene. Per the germline V gene, CDR1 is SGDLS and CDR2 is YYNGEE. The CDR3 spans 14 residues. CDR3 residues: CASSPRTGIDGYTF. The CDR3 DNA is TGTGCCAGCAGCCCGCGGACAGGGATTGATGGCTACACCTTC.

V gene TRBV4-3 combines with J gene TRBJ1-4; no definite D call. Looked up from germline, CDR1 is LGHNA and CDR2 is YSLEER. This CDR3 comprises 15 residues. V dropped 1 base and J dropped 0 bases, with 6 bases sitting between them. Here the CDR3 DNA reads TGCGCCAGCAGCCAAGGAACGGCAACTAATGAAAAACTGTTTTTT. Translating gives CASSQGTATNEKLFF.

V gene TRBV6-5 combines with J gene TRBJ2-1, with D hard to call. This CDR3 spans 13 amino acids. Germline loops: CDR1 MNHEY, CDR2 SVGAGI. Trimming shortened V by 4 bases and J by 0 bases, and 4 bases separated the two germline ends. CDR3 loop: CASSSFSYNEQFF. The CDR3 bases are TGTGCCAGCAGTTCTTTCTCCTACAATGAGCAGTTCTTC.

This sequence joins TRBV5-1 and TRBJ2-5; TRBD1 matches 10 bases. The CDR3 totals 14 residues. The ends lost 6 bases at V and 3 bases at J; junction bases unmatched: 5. In germline, CDR1 is SGHRS, CDR2 YFSETQ. The CDR3 loop is CASTTGTGEETQYF. DNA for the CDR3: TGCGCCAGCACCACCGGGACAGGGGAAGAGACCCAGTACTTC.

The V gene is TRBV4-1, the J gene TRBJ2-3; 14 bases are shared with TRBD2. Germline lookup yields CDR1 MGHRA and CDR2 YSYEKL. The CDR3 contains 18 residues. Unmatched junction bases numbered 13, after V lost 5 bases and J lost 6 bases. CDR3 residues: CASSFPGLAGDQIDTQYF. For the CDR3, the DNA is TGCGCCAGCAGCTTCCCGGGACTAGCGGGAGATCAGATCGATACGCAGTATTTT.

The chain combines TRBV11-2 with TRBJ2-7; TRBD1 aligns across 11 bases. This CDR3 has 16 amino acids. The J segment lost 4 bases and the V segment lost 4 bases, leaving 9 bases of the junction unmatched. Germline-derived CDR1 and CDR2 are SGHAT and FQNNGV. The CDR3 nucleotides read TGTGCCAGCAGCTCTTGGACAGGGGGCATTGGTTACGAGCAGTACTTC. It specifies CASSSWTGGIGYEQYF. Variable domain in full (rest from reference TRBV11-2 and TRBJ2-7): EAGVAQSPRYKIIEKRQSVAFWCNPISGHATLYWYQQILGQGPKLLIQFQNNGVVDDSQLPKDRFSAERLKGVDSTLKIQPAKLEDSAVYLCASSSWTGGIGYEQYFGPGTRLTVT.

This clone was seen once. V gene TRBV5-4 combines with J gene TRBJ2-3, with 10 bases identical to TRBD2. V was pared by 4 bases and J by 0 bases, with 11 bases of the junction left unmatched. The CDR3 spans 18 residues. CDR1 and CDR2 (germline): SGHNT, YYREEE (reference sequence). The CDR3 DNA reads TGTGCCAGCAGCCCCGGGACTAGCGTAGGGGAAAGCACAGATACGCAGTATTTT. It translates to CASSPGTSVGESTDTQYF.

This chain connects TRBV24-1 to TRBJ2-1, with TRBD2 as a possible D gene (7 bases). Trimming cost V 2 bases and J 8 bases, with 15 bases left between them. CDR3 length: 15 amino acids. Germline CDR1 reads KGHDR; CDR2 reads SFDVKD. The CDR3 nucleotides read TGTGCCACCAGTGATTCACGGGGAGGGGGGGATGAGCAGTTCTTC. Translating gives CATSDSRGGGDEQFF.

The V call is TRBV2, the J call TRBJ2-5, with D possibly matching TRBD1 (6 bases). V was trimmed by 3 bases and J by 0 bases, leaving 11 bases between them. This CDR3 comprises 15 residues. Germline CDR1 and CDR2: SNHLY and FYNNEI. The DNA of the CDR3 is TGTGCCAGCAGTGACTGGGCAGGGGACCAAGAGACCCAGTACTTC. Translation gives CASSDWAGDQETQYF.

A note on this clone: This sample includes further DNA sequences coding for the same CDR3. The chain joins TRBV7-8 to TRBJ1-1, with no clear D. This CDR3 has 13 amino acids. The V gene lost 5 bases and the J gene lost 0 bases, with 7 bases spanning the gap. Germline V gene data show CDR1 as SGHVS and CDR2 as FQNEAQ. The CDR3 sequence: CASSRGLNTEAFF. CDR3 bases: TGTGCCAGCAGCCGTGGGCTGAACACTGAAGCTTTCTTT.

CDR3 loop: CASSFFALARNIQYF. CDR3 coding DNA: TGTGCCAGCAGTTTTTTCGCACTAGCGAGAAACATTCAGTACTTC. The V call is TRBV28, the J call TRBJ2-4; 7 bases match TRBD2. CDR1 and CDR2 (germline): MDHEN, SYDVKM. The trim removed 3 bases at V and 6 bases at J, leaving 8 bases unmatched. This CDR3 contains 15 residues.

The V gene is TRBV5-1, the J gene TRBJ2-5, with 7 positions matching TRBD2. Germline-derived CDR1 and CDR2 are SGHRS and YFSETQ. This CDR3 comprises 15 residues. V dropped 4 bases and J dropped 5; count of bases not matched to a gene: 11. The CDR3 coding sequence is TGCGCCAGCAGCCAAGGCGTTGGGCGGGAGGAGACCCAGTACTTC. It is translated as CASSQGVGREETQYF.

V usage is TRBV14 and J usage is TRBJ2-3; tentative D call: TRBD2 (6 bases). The CDR3 is 16 amino acids. Germline V gene lookup returns CDR1 SGHDN and CDR2 FVKESK. Trimming removed 4 bases from V and 0 bases from J, with 14 bases in between. The CDR3 nucleotides read TGTGCCAGCAGCCCCGGACTACACCGTAGCACAGATACGCAGTATTTT. It yields the protein CASSPGLHRSTDTQYF.

The chain uses TRBV4-3 and TRBJ1-3; no definite D call. CDR3 length: 17 residues. The V end was cut by 1 base, the J end by 0 bases, with 13 bases between. Germline-derived CDR1 and CDR2 are LGHNA and YSLEER. CDR3 nucleotides: TGCGCCAGCAGCCAAGCTCACAGAGCAATCTCTGGAAACACCATATATTTT. It translates to CASSQAHRAISGNTIYF.

The chain is built from TRBV12-3 or TRBV12-4 and TRBJ1-2; 8 bases match TRBD1. The CDR3 spans 13 residues. J was trimmed by 6 bases and V by 7 bases; bases with no gene match: 7. The CDR3 DNA is TGTGCCAGCAATCCAACAGGGGGTCATGGCTACACCTTC. This gives the protein CASNPTGGHGYTF.

This chain links TRBV15 with TRBJ1-5; D is unclear. This CDR3 is built from 13 residues. Looked up from germline, CDR1 is LNHNV and CDR2 is YYDKDF (reference sequence). Trimming cost V 0 bases and J 6 bases, with 6 bases left between them. CDR3 amino acids: CATSRDHSQPQHF. CDR3 DNA sequence: TGTGCCACCAGCAGAGATCACAGTCAGCCCCAGCATTTT.

The rearrangement joins TRBV3-1 (or the pseudogene TRBV3-2) to TRBJ1-3; D might be TRBD1 (6 bases). Trimming left V 3 bases short and J 4 bases short, with 7 bases between. This CDR3 is 13 amino acids long. CDR1 and CDR2 (germline): LGHDT, YNNKEL (reference sequence). DNA of the CDR3: TGTGCCAGCAGCCAGGGGACAGGAAACACCATATATTTT. Translating gives CASSQGTGNTIYF.

The rearrangement uses TRBV30 and TRBJ1-5; 7 bases map to TRBD1. The germline V gene has CDR1 GTSNPN and CDR2 SVGIG (reference sequence). This CDR3 is built from 15 residues. With V trimmed by 2 bases and J by 3 bases, 7 bases remained unmatched. The CDR3 region has the DNA TGTGCCTGGAGTCGGGAGGGGGCCGTCAATCAGCCCCAGCATTTT. Its protein product is CAWSREGAVNQPQHF.

This clone showed up many times. The chain is built from TRBV6-6 and TRBJ2-7; 7 bases match TRBD1. This CDR3 is 14 amino acids long. Trimming at V came to 0 bases and at J to 6 bases, leaving 5 bases not matched to a gene. Germline V gives CDR1 MNHNY, CDR2 SVGAGI (reference sequence). The DNA of the CDR3 is TGTGCCAGCAGTTACTCGGCTGCAGGGGGCGAGCAGTACGTC. Amino acids: CASSYSAAGGEQYV.

The chain uses TRBV28 and TRBJ2-2; TRBD1 matches 7 bases. Germline CDR1 and CDR2: MDHEN and SYDVKM. This CDR3 is 17 amino acids long. Losses at the gene ends were 6 bases for V and 5 bases for J; bases not matched to a gene: 15. The CDR3 sequence is CASSLNQGDVRTGELFF. CDR3 nucleotide sequence: TGTGCCAGCAGCCTTAACCAGGGGGATGTGAGGACCGGGGAGCTGTTTTTT.

This clone was counted once. The chain is built from TRBV9 and TRBJ1-6; D perhaps matches TRBD1 (6 bases). Germline CDR1 reads SGDLS; CDR2 reads YYNGEE. Trimming took off 0 bases at V and 8 bases at J, with 9 bases between the two ends. The CDR3 runs 14 residues. CDR3 sequence reads: CASSVDRVDSPLHF. The CDR3 bases are TGTGCCAGCAGCGTAGACAGGGTGGATTCACCCCTCCACTTT.